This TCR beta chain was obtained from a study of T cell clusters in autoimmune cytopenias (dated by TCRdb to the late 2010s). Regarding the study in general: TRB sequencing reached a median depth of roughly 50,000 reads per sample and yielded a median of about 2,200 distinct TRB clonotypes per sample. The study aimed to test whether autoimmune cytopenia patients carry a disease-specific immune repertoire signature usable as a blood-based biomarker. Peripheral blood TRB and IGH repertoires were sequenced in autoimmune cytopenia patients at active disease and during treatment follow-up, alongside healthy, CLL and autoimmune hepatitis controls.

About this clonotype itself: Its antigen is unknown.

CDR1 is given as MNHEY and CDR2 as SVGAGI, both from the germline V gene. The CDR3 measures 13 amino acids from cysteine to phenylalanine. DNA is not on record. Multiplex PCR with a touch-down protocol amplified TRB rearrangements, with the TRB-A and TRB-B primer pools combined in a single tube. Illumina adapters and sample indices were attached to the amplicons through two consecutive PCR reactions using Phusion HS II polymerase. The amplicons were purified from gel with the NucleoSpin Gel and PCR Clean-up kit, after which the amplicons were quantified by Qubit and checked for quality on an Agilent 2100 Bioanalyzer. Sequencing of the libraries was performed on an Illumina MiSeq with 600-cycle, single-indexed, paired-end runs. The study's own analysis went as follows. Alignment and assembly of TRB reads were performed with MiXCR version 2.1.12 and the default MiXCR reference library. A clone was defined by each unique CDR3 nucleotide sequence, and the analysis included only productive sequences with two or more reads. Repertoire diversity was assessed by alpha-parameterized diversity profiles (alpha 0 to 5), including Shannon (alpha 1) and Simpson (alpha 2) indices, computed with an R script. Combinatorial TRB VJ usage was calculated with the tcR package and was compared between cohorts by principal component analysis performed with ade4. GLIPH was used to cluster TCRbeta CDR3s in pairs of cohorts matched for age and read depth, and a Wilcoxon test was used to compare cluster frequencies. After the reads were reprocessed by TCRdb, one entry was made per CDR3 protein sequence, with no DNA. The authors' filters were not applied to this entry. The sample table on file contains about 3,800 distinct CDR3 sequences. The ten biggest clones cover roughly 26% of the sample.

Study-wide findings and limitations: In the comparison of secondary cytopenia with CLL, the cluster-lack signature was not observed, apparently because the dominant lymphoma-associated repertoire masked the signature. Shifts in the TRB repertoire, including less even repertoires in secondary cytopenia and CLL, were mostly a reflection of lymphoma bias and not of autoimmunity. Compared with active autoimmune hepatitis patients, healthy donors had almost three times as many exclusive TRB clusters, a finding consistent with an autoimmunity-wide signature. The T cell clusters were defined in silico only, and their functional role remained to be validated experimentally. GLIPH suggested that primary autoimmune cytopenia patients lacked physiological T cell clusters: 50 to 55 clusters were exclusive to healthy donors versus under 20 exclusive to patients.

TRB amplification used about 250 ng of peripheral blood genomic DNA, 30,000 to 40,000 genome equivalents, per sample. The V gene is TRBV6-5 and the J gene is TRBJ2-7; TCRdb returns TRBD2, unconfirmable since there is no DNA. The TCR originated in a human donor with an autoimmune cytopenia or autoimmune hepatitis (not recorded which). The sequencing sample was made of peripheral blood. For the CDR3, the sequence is CASSYSKLAEQYF.